This T cell receptor beta chain was captured by sequencing in a study of metastatic and nonmetastatic thyroid tumors. Study background: Patients with malignant and benign thyroid disease provided blood and tumor or nodule tissue, whose repertoires were compared.

This clone rates as medium-sized. Original analysis: A papillary thyroid cancer distant-metastasis classifier was built from CDR3 differences across clinicopathological groups. TCRdb re-called clones from the PCR reads using MiXCR. These V and J calls are TCRdb output, not the study's own analysis. This sample has roughly 15,000 clones, with 31% found just once. Trimming removed 3 bases at V and 5 bases at J, with 8 bases between. The CDR3 sequence is 13 residues long. Germline CDR1 is SNHLY and CDR2 is FYNNEI. All patients reached thyroid surgery having received no treatment beforehand. This chain connects TRBV2 to TRBJ2-1; D gene uncertain. The sequenced sample was blood. This TCR came from a female donor with papillary thyroid cancer or a benign thyroid nodule (not recorded which). Some clones in this sample may be carry-over from other donors' samples. CDR3 DNA: TGTGCCAGCAGTGAGAACAGCAACAATGAGCAGTTCTTC. Protein product: CASSENSNNEQFF. Full variable domain (remainder filled in from reference TRBV2 and TRBJ2-1): EPEVTQTPSHQVTQMGQEVILRCVPISNHLYFYWYRQILGQKVEFLVSFYNNEISEKSEIFDDQFSVERPDGSNFTLKIRSTKLEDSAMYFCASSENSNNEQFFGPGTRLTVL.